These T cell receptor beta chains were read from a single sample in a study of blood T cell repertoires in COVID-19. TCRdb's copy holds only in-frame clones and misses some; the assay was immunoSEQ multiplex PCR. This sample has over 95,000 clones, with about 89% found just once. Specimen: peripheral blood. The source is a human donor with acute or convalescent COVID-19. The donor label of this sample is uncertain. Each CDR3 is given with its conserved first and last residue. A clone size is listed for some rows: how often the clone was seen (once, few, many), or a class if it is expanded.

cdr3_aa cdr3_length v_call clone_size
CATSRGGDSDYNEQFF 16 TRBV24-1 .
CASSLERQGALGGYTF 16 TRBV7-2 .
CASSPQPRQGYEQYF 15 TRBV6-5 .
CASSTEARTEEQFF 14 TRBV18 .
CASSPLLGTSWTRYNEQFF 19 TRBV7-2 .
CASSLSGTASLEQYF 15 TRBV7-9 once
CASSWDRVGKPQHF 14 TRBV27 once
CASSPGVGQGRTGELFF 17 TRBV7-6 .
CASSGQGYEQYF 12 TRBV6-2/TRBV6-3 .
CASTTGSTDTQYF 13 TRBV3-1/TRBV3-2 once
CASSQGIDNQPQHF 14 TRBV18 .
CASSQWAGAKDGYTF 15 TRBV19 .
CAWSWGQGAGNTIYF 15 TRBV30 .
CASSLSGSGGADTQYF 16 TRBV3-1/TRBV3-2 few
CASSLSSNQPQHF 13 TRBV7-9 .
CASQGRGSYEQYF 13 TRBV12-3/TRBV12-4 .
CASSPGRTEAFF 12 TRBV18 .
CASSPTTSKETQYF 14 TRBV18 .
CASSYAIAGSLEQYF 15 TRBV6-2/TRBV6-3 .
CASRSDSTDTQYF 13 TRBV6-5 once
CASSSLQGFYNEQFF 15 TRBV11-2 .
CASSLGGGYTF 11 TRBV5-1 many
CASSSTGNTEAFF 13 TRBV5-1 .